This T cell receptor beta chain was retrieved from a study of shared clonotypes between healthy human individuals. Germline V CDR1 and CDR2: MNHNS, SASEGT. CDR3 length equals 14 residues. Trimming removed 5 bases from V and 6 bases from J, with 16 bases in between. Clones were sequenced by immunoSEQ multiplex PCR, and TCRdb holds only the in-frame ones, with some missing. This repertoire shows about 100,000 clones, approximately 70% found once; its top ten account for approximately 23%. This clone was detected many times. Specimen: memory CD8+ T cells sorted from blood. Specified subset: CD45RO+ cells pooled with CCR7-negative TemRA cells. This clonotype was sampled from a woman aged 30 to 39 in good health. The gene calls are TRBV6-1 and TRBJ1-2; weak D call: TRBD1 (5 bases). Here the CDR3 reads CASSLQGGADGYTF. The DNA for the CDR3 is TGTGCCAGCAGTCTCCAGGGAGGGGCTGATGGCTACACCTTC.